These 12 T cell receptor beta chains originate from one sample sequenced in a study of T cell responses to AZD1222 COVID-19 vaccine. Generated by immunoSEQ multiplex PCR, the TCRdb table keeps only in-frame clones and is missing some. This sample has approximately 200,000 clones, with approximately 94% found just once. The sample consisted of peripheral blood, taken 28 days after the second dose of the MenACWY control vaccine. All receptors come from an adult who received the MenACWY meningococcal vaccine as a control.

The chain joins TRBV24-1 to TRBJ2-7; 9 bases are a match to TRBD1. The CDR3 is 15 amino acids. The germline V gene has CDR1 KGHDR and CDR2 SFDVKD. V lost 3 bases and J lost 3; bases outside the gene matches: 5. The CDR3 DNA follows: TGTGCCACCAGTGATCCCCGACAGGGGGACTACGAGCAGTACTTC. It is translated as CATSDPRQGDYEQYF.

CDR3 loop: CASSPSRNYEQYF. CDR3 bases: TGTGCCAGCAGCCCAAGTAGGAACTACGAGCAGTACTTC. The chain uses TRBV9 and TRBJ2-7; D unclear. V lost 4 bases and J lost 3, with 11 bases in between. The CDR3 is made up of 13 amino acids. Germline CDR1 reads SGDLS; CDR2 reads YYNGEE.

The chain links TRBV28 to TRBJ1-5, with 7 bases fitting TRBD1. The CDR3 has 14 residues. The germline V gene has CDR1 MDHEN and CDR2 SYDVKM. Trimming at V came to 7 bases and at J to 3 bases, leaving 6 bases not matched to a gene. CDR3 coding DNA: TGTGCCAGCATAACAGGGGATCACAATCAGCCCCAGCATTTT. It yields the protein CASITGDHNQPQHF.

This chain joins TRBV15 and TRBJ2-4; unclear D gene. The ends were cut back, 3 bases at V and 5 bases at J, with 8 bases in the middle. This CDR3 spans 13 amino acids. In germline, CDR1 is LNHNV, CDR2 YYDKDF (reference sequence). In DNA, the CDR3 is TGTGCCACCAGCAGGCCGACCCAAAACATTCAGTACTTC. Translated, it gives CATSRPTQNIQYF.

A note on this clone: Within the sample, other DNA sequences also encode this same CDR3. V gene TRBV6-4 combines with J gene TRBJ2-3, with 7 bases aligning to TRBD2. CDR3 length: 15 residues. The germline CDR1 and CDR2 sequences are MRHNA and SNTAGT. The J segment lost 1 base and the V segment lost 3 bases, leaving 4 bases of the junction unmatched. The CDR3 loop is CASSERGGGTDTQYF. CDR3 nucleotide sequence: TGTGCCAGCAGTGAGCGGGGAGGGGGCACAGATACGCAGTATTTT.

The chain links TRBV24-1 to TRBJ2-2, with a weak D call TRBD2 (6 bases). The CDR3 contains 15 residues. V dropped 4 bases and J dropped 5 bases, with 13 bases sitting between them. Germline CDR1 and CDR2: KGHDR and SFDVKD. The CDR3, as DNA: TGTGCCACCAGTGACAGAACGGGGAGGACCGGGGAGCTGTTTTTT. Translating it yields CATSDRTGRTGELFF.

The J gene is TRBJ2-3, the V gene TRBV5-6; D possibly corresponds to TRBD1 (6 bases). V lost 2 bases and J lost 1, with 11 bases in between. CDR3 size: 15 residues. The germline V gene encodes CDR1 SGHDT and CDR2 YYEEEE. The CDR3, as DNA: TGTGCCAGCAGCTTTCGGACAGTAGGCACAGATACGCAGTATTTT. Translation: CASSFRTVGTDTQYF.

The J gene is TRBJ1-2, the V gene TRBV28; 8 bases are a match to TRBD1. The V segment lost 5 bases and the J segment 2 bases; nucleotides outside the gene matches: 7. Per the germline V gene, CDR1 is MDHEN and CDR2 is SYDVKM. This CDR3 spans 15 amino acids. This CDR3 reads CASSPPTGVNYGYTF. In DNA, the CDR3 is TGTGCCAGCAGTCCCCCGACAGGGGTGAACTATGGCTACACCTTC.

The chain links TRBV30 to TRBJ2-7, with 11 nucleotides matching TRBD2. Germline V gene lookup returns CDR1 GTSNPN and CDR2 SVGIG (reference sequence). Germline trimming cut 3 bases from V and 2 bases from J; bases unmatched to any gene: 18. CDR3 size: 19 residues. The CDR3 region has the DNA TGTGCCTGGAGCCCCTCTTTAGTTAGCGGGAGGGCCAAGACCTACGAGCAGTACTTC. Its translation: CAWSPSLVSGRAKTYEQYF. The variable domain in full, completed from reference TRBV30 and TRBJ2-7, reads SQTIHQWPATLVQPVGSPLSLECTVEGTSNPNLYWYRQAAGRGLQLLFYSVGIGQISSEVPQNLSASRPQDRQFILSSKKLLLSDSGFYLCAWSPSLVSGRAKTYEQYFGPGTRLTVT.

The chain is built from TRBV6-5 and TRBJ2-7; D gene unclear. The CDR3 consists of 14 residues. V dropped 4 bases and J dropped 4 bases, with 14 bases sitting between them. The V gene's germline CDR1 is MNHEY and CDR2 SVGAGI. CDR3 sequence: CASSSDLLGYEQYF. Written as DNA, the CDR3 is TGTGCCAGCAGTTCCGACCTGCTTGGATACGAGCAGTACTTC.

The chain has TRBV5-4 and TRBJ1-1; D remains unclear. CDR1 and CDR2 from the germline V gene are SGHNT and YYREEE (reference sequence). Trimming took off 0 bases at V and 6 bases at J, with 12 bases between the two ends. The CDR3 runs 14 residues. The CDR3 nucleotides are TGTGCCAGCAGCTTGGGGCGGGCCAATCCTGAAGCTTTCTTT. Residues: CASSLGRANPEAFF. Together with reference TRBV5-4 and TRBJ1-1, the CDR3 gives the full variable domain: ETGVTQSPTHLIKTRGQQVTLRCSSQSGHNTVSWYQQALGQGPQFIFQYYREEENGRGNFPPRFSGLQFPNYSSELNVNALELDDSALYLCASSLGRANPEAFFGQGTRLTVV.

The chain links TRBV11-1 to TRBJ2-7, with D maybe TRBD1 (6 bases). This CDR3 region has 14 residues. V was trimmed by 1 base and J by 7 bases, leaving 14 bases between them. Germline lookup yields CDR1 SGHAT and CDR2 FQDESV (reference sequence). This CDR3 is CASSLETGSQEQYF. The CDR3 bases are TGTGCCAGCAGCTTAGAAACAGGGTCGCAAGAGCAGTACTTC.